Listed below are T cell receptor beta chains from one sample, sequenced in a study of blood T cell repertoires in COVID-19. TCRdb keeps only in-frame clones here, not all; method: immunoSEQ multiplex PCR. The sample has about 39,000 clones; approximately 90% are singletons. Sequencing was performed on peripheral blood. The source is a man in his fifties or sixties with active COVID-19. Both conserved end residues are part of each CDR3. The order of the fields is J gene, clone size, D gene, V gene, CDR3 DNA, CDR3 protein. D genes are given only for firm matches. Expanded clones are given a class, and other clones once, few, many or no size at all.

j_call: TRBJ1-4
clone_size: -
d_call: -
v_call: TRBV18
cdr3_nt: TGTGCCAGCTCACCAAGGGGGAGACTTAATGAAAAACTGTTTTTT
cdr3_aa: CASSPRGRLNEKLFF

j_call: TRBJ2-1
clone_size: -
d_call: -
v_call: TRBV5-1
cdr3_nt: TGCGCCAGCAGCGGGGGGACGAACCCTGAGCAGTTCTTC
cdr3_aa: CASSGGTNPEQFF

j_call: TRBJ2-7
clone_size: few
d_call: -
v_call: TRBV30
cdr3_nt: TGTGCCTGGAGTGTACCCCCGCTAGTCTACGAGCAGTACTTC
cdr3_aa: CAWSVPPLVYEQYF

j_call: TRBJ2-3
clone_size: once
d_call: TRBD1
v_call: TRBV18
cdr3_nt: TGTGCCAGCTCACCGGGAGACAGGGGTATAACAGATACGCAGTATTTT
cdr3_aa: CASSPGDRGITDTQYF

j_call: TRBJ1-6
clone_size: few
d_call: -
v_call: TRBV11-2
cdr3_nt: TGTGCCAGCAGCTTTCTCTCCGCCGGGTCACCCCTCCACTTT
cdr3_aa: CASSFLSAGSPLHF

j_call: TRBJ1-5
clone_size: -
d_call: -
v_call: TRBV19
cdr3_nt: TGTGCCAGTAGTATAAGGGGCGGCAATCAGCCCCAGCATTTT
cdr3_aa: CASSIRGGNQPQHF

j_call: TRBJ2-7
clone_size: -
d_call: -
v_call: TRBV7-9
cdr3_nt: TGTGCCAGCAGCTTGTCGGCGGTAGCGGTAGCCTACGAGCAGTACTTC
cdr3_aa: CASSLSAVAVAYEQYF

j_call: TRBJ2-2
clone_size: -
d_call: TRBD2
v_call: TRBV7-9
cdr3_nt: TGTGCCAGCAGCCGTCGGGGGAGGGCGAGCACCGGGGAGCTGTTTTTT
cdr3_aa: CASSRRGRASTGELFF

j_call: TRBJ1-1
clone_size: once
d_call: -
v_call: TRBV25-1
cdr3_nt: TGTGCCAGCAAAGAAGAGCGAGGGGGGGTGGCTGAAGCTTTCTTT
cdr3_aa: CASKEERGGVAEAFF

j_call: TRBJ1-6
clone_size: -
d_call: TRBD1
v_call: TRBV4-1
cdr3_nt: TGCGCCAGCAGCCAAGACGGGACAGGGAGGACTTATAATTCACCCCTCCACTTT
cdr3_aa: CASSQDGTGRTYNSPLHF

j_call: TRBJ1-3
clone_size: -
d_call: -
v_call: TRBV7-9
cdr3_nt: TGTGCCAGCAGCTGGGGGGGTCAAGGAAACACCATATATTTT
cdr3_aa: CASSWGGQGNTIYF

j_call: TRBJ2-1
clone_size: -
d_call: -
v_call: TRBV5-1
cdr3_nt: TGCGCCAGCAGCTTGGGCAGGGTGATATACAATGAGCAGTTCTTC
cdr3_aa: CASSLGRVIYNEQFF

j_call: TRBJ2-1
clone_size: -
d_call: -
v_call: TRBV7-2
cdr3_nt: TGTGCCAGCAGCAGCCGACAGAGCTACAATGAGCAGTTCTTC
cdr3_aa: CASSSRQSYNEQFF

j_call: TRBJ1-6
clone_size: -
d_call: -
v_call: TRBV28
cdr3_nt: TGTGCCTCTAGAGGAACACCCAGACATAATTCACCCCTCCACTTT
cdr3_aa: CASRGTPRHNSPLHF

j_call: TRBJ2-2
clone_size: -
d_call: TRBD1
v_call: TRBV29-1
cdr3_nt: TGCAGCGTAGACAGGGGGCGGGTCGGGGAGCTGTTTTTT
cdr3_aa: CSVDRGRVGELFF

j_call: TRBJ1-5
clone_size: -
d_call: -
v_call: TRBV10-3
cdr3_nt: TGTGCCATCAAGGGTGACGGGGGAGGACAGCCCCAGCATTTT
cdr3_aa: CAIKGDGGGQPQHF

j_call: TRBJ2-4
clone_size: -
d_call: -
v_call: TRBV7-9
cdr3_nt: TGTGCCAGCAGCTTGGAGAACATTCAGTACTTC
cdr3_aa: CASSLENIQYF

j_call: TRBJ1-4
clone_size: -
d_call: TRBD1
v_call: TRBV18
cdr3_nt: TGTGCCAGCTCCAATCCGGGACAGCATGAAAAACTGTTTTTT
cdr3_aa: CASSNPGQHEKLFF

j_call: TRBJ1-1
clone_size: -
d_call: TRBD1
v_call: TRBV2
cdr3_nt: TGTGCCAGCAGCGGACAGGGGGCGTTTAATGAAGCTTTCTTT
cdr3_aa: CASSGQGAFNEAFF

j_call: TRBJ2-3
clone_size: -
d_call: -
v_call: TRBV30
cdr3_nt: TGTGCCTGGTCCCCGACTAGCACAGATACGCAGTATTTT
cdr3_aa: CAWSPTSTDTQYF

j_call: TRBJ1-1
clone_size: -
d_call: TRBD1
v_call: TRBV3-1/TRBV3-2
cdr3_nt: TGTGCCAGCGTTAAAGGACAGGGAAATCTCCCGAACACTGAAGCTTTCTTT
cdr3_aa: CASVKGQGNLPNTEAFF

j_call: TRBJ1-1
clone_size: -
d_call: TRBD1
v_call: TRBV18
cdr3_nt: TGTGCCAGCTCACCGACAGGGGGAAACACTGAAGCTTTCTTT
cdr3_aa: CASSPTGGNTEAFF

j_call: TRBJ2-3
clone_size: -
d_call: TRBD2
v_call: TRBV7-6
cdr3_nt: TGTGCCAGCAGCTTGACTAGCGGGGGAGCAGATACGCAGTATTTT
cdr3_aa: CASSLTSGGADTQYF

j_call: TRBJ1-1
clone_size: -
d_call: -
v_call: TRBV9
cdr3_nt: TGTGCCAGCAGCGTAGACGGAGGAGGGGCCACTGAAGCTTTCTTT
cdr3_aa: CASSVDGGGATEAFF

j_call: TRBJ1-2
clone_size: -
d_call: TRBD1
v_call: TRBV7-9
cdr3_nt: TGTGCCAGCAGTTCCAGAGGGACAGTATATGGCTACACCTTC
cdr3_aa: CASSSRGTVYGYTF

j_call: TRBJ1-2
clone_size: -
d_call: -
v_call: TRBV30
cdr3_nt: TGTGCCTGGAGTGCCACAGGGAGCTGGGATGGCTACACCTTC
cdr3_aa: CAWSATGSWDGYTF

j_call: TRBJ2-2
clone_size: -
d_call: -
v_call: TRBV6-6
cdr3_nt: TGTGCCACGTCACCGCTAACAGGCCTCACCGGGGAGCTGTTTTTT
cdr3_aa: CATSPLTGLTGELFF

j_call: TRBJ2-7
clone_size: -
d_call: -
v_call: TRBV4-1
cdr3_nt: TGCGCCAGCAGCCAAGATTCCGCAGGCCGCTACGAGCAGTACTTC
cdr3_aa: CASSQDSAGRYEQYF

j_call: TRBJ1-4
clone_size: -
d_call: -
v_call: TRBV7-2
cdr3_nt: TGTGCCAGCAGCTTAGCCCCTTCGGCTAATGAAAAACTGTTTTTT
cdr3_aa: CASSLAPSANEKLFF

j_call: TRBJ1-5
clone_size: -
d_call: -
v_call: TRBV30
cdr3_nt: TGTGCCTGGAGAAGGGGCCCGGGCAATCAGCCCCAGCATTTT
cdr3_aa: CAWRRGPGNQPQHF

j_call: TRBJ2-1
clone_size: -
d_call: TRBD2
v_call: TRBV5-1
cdr3_nt: TGCGCCAGCAGCTTGGTACTCGGGGGGTCCTACAATGAGCAGTTCTTC
cdr3_aa: CASSLVLGGSYNEQFF

j_call: TRBJ1-2
clone_size: -
d_call: TRBD1
v_call: TRBV12-3/TRBV12-4
cdr3_nt: TGTGCCAGTTGCCGGACAGGGAATGGCTACACCTTC
cdr3_aa: CASCRTGNGYTF

j_call: TRBJ2-7
clone_size: -
d_call: -
v_call: TRBV7-8
cdr3_nt: TGTGCCAGCAGCTTAACGGGGAAAGACTACGAGCAGTACTTC
cdr3_aa: CASSLTGKDYEQYF

j_call: TRBJ2-1
clone_size: once
d_call: -
v_call: TRBV19
cdr3_nt: TGTGCCAGTAGTACTTCGGGGTTAGCAGGGGTCAGGCAGTTCTTC
cdr3_aa: CASSTSGLAGVRQFF

j_call: TRBJ1-1
clone_size: -
d_call: TRBD1
v_call: TRBV2
cdr3_nt: TGTGCCAGCAGCGCTGACAGGGATCTGGGTAAAGCTTTCTTT
cdr3_aa: CASSADRDLGKAFF

j_call: TRBJ2-4
clone_size: -
d_call: -
v_call: TRBV7-9
cdr3_nt: TGTGCCAGCAGCTTTAGGGGGTTAAACATTCAGTACTTC
cdr3_aa: CASSFRGLNIQYF

j_call: TRBJ2-1
clone_size: -
d_call: TRBD2
v_call: TRBV11-2
cdr3_nt: TGTGCCAGCAGCCGCGGGGTACTAGCGTCCAATGAGCAGTTCTTC
cdr3_aa: CASSRGVLASNEQFF

j_call: TRBJ1-5
clone_size: once
d_call: -
v_call: TRBV6-5
cdr3_nt: TGTGCCAGCAGTCAGGGTGGGGGCAATCAGCCCCAGCATTTT
cdr3_aa: CASSQGGGNQPQHF

j_call: TRBJ2-5
clone_size: medium-sized
d_call: TRBD2
v_call: TRBV27
cdr3_nt: TGTGCCAGCAGTCTGGGACTAGCGGGGCGCGAGGGGGAGACCCAGTACTTC
cdr3_aa: CASSLGLAGREGETQYF

j_call: TRBJ1-1
clone_size: -
d_call: TRBD1
v_call: TRBV5-1
cdr3_nt: TGCGCCAGCAGCTTGGCAGGGACAGGGGGCGCTTCTGAAGCTTTCTTT
cdr3_aa: CASSLAGTGGASEAFF

j_call: TRBJ2-5
clone_size: -
d_call: -
v_call: TRBV5-1
cdr3_nt: TGCGCCAGCAGCTTGGACGGGCGAGCGGGCAACCAAGAGACCCAGTACTTC
cdr3_aa: CASSLDGRAGNQETQYF

j_call: TRBJ1-5
clone_size: -
d_call: -
v_call: TRBV19
cdr3_nt: TGTGCCAGTAGTATGTACAGCAGGGATCCTAGGAGCAATCAGCCCCAGCATTTT
cdr3_aa: CASSMYSRDPRSNQPQHF

j_call: TRBJ1-1
clone_size: -
d_call: TRBD1
v_call: TRBV18
cdr3_nt: TGTGCCAGCTCGCGCCAGGGGGAAGTCATGAACACTGAAGCTTTCTTT
cdr3_aa: CASSRQGEVMNTEAFF

j_call: TRBJ2-1
clone_size: -
d_call: TRBD2
v_call: TRBV3-1/TRBV3-2
cdr3_nt: TGTGCCAGCAGCCTACGGACTAGCGGGGACGGCTACAATGAGCAGTTCTTC
cdr3_aa: CASSLRTSGDGYNEQFF

j_call: TRBJ2-1
clone_size: -
d_call: TRBD1
v_call: TRBV4-2
cdr3_nt: TGTGCCAGCAGCAAAACTTGGGCAGGGGGCTACAATGAGCAGTTCTTC
cdr3_aa: CASSKTWAGGYNEQFF

j_call: TRBJ1-5
clone_size: -
d_call: -
v_call: TRBV20-1
cdr3_nt: TGCAGTGCTAGTAATCAGGGCGATCAGCCCCAGCATTTT
cdr3_aa: CSASNQGDQPQHF

j_call: TRBJ2-1
clone_size: once
d_call: -
v_call: TRBV2
cdr3_nt: TGTGCCAGCAGTGAGCAGGGAAGCTCCTACAATGAGCAGTTCTTC
cdr3_aa: CASSEQGSSYNEQFF

j_call: TRBJ2-5
clone_size: -
d_call: TRBD1
v_call: TRBV11-2
cdr3_nt: TGTGCCAGCAGCCCCAGGACAGGTGGGGCTTGGGAGACCCAGTACTTC
cdr3_aa: CASSPRTGGAWETQYF